Presented here are 9 T cell receptor beta chains from one specimen sequenced in a study of early T cells in non-severe SARS-CoV-2 infection. TCRdb reprocessed the 5' RACE reads via MiXCR and lists one record per CDR3 protein. The table includes around 63,000 distinct CDR3 sequences, about 9.1% detected once. Sample: whole blood, taken at baseline. These TCRs come from an adult who was a healthcare worker with PCR-confirmed SARS-CoV-2 infection or an uninfected control (not recorded which).

The chain couples TRBV29-1 to TRBJ2-7; 15 positions match TRBD2. V gave up 7 bases and J gave up 6 bases; unmatched junction bases: 10. CDR3 length equals 15 residues. CDR1 is SQVTM, CDR2 ANQGSEA, per germline. The CDR3 is CSDAGTSGRPGEQYF. CDR3 DNA: TGCAGCGACGCCGGGACTAGCGGGAGGCCCGGCGAGCAGTACTTC.

The chain links TRBV4-3 to TRBJ2-2, with D hard to call. This CDR3 contains 12 residues. The germline gives CDR1 LGHNA, CDR2 YSLEER. Trimming took off 1 base at V and 4 bases at J, with 1 base between the two ends. The CDR3 sequence: CASSQATGELFF. The CDR3 coding sequence is TGCGCCAGCAGCCAAGCCACCGGGGAGCTGTTTTTT.

V and J are TRBV12-3 or TRBV12-4 and TRBJ2-7; TRBD1 aligns across 9 bases. This CDR3 is built from 15 residues. Trimming removed 3 bases from V and 3 bases from J; junction bases left unmatched: 6. CDR3 nucleotides: TGTGCCAGCAGTTTGGGACAGGGATCAGTCTACGAGCAGTACTTC. Amino acid sequence: CASSLGQGSVYEQYF.

This clonotype was picked up many times. The V call is TRBV28, the J call TRBJ2-5, with D maybe TRBD2 (6 bases). Trimming shortened V by 3 bases and J by 4 bases, and 12 bases separated the two germline ends. The germline CDR1 and CDR2 sequences are MDHEN and SYDVKM. CDR3 length equals 14 residues. CDR3 coding DNA: TGTGCCAGCAGTTTCAATGGAGGGCGAGAGACCCAGTACTTC. This gives the protein CASSFNGGRETQYF.

The chain joins TRBV7-2 to TRBJ1-1, with 8 bases identical to TRBD1. CDR1 and CDR2 from the germline V gene are SGHTA and FQGNSA. V was pared by 3 bases and J by 1 base, with 4 bases of the junction left unmatched. The length of the CDR3 is 15 residues. In DNA, the CDR3 is TGTGCCAGCAGCTTGGGGGACAGGCCGAACACTGAAGCTTTCTTT. Translation gives CASSLGDRPNTEAFF.

Ten or more counts support this clonotype. The chain employs TRBV5-5 and TRBJ2-3; D might be TRBD2 (5 bases). V was clipped by 4 bases and J by 3 bases, with 12 bases between them. This CDR3 has 14 residues. Germline V gives CDR1 SGHKS, CDR2 YYEKEE (reference sequence). CDR3 residues: CASSTFGGTDTQYF. The CDR3 DNA reads as TGTGCCAGCAGCACCTTTGGAGGTACAGATACGCAGTATTTT. Full variable domain (outside the CDR3, taken from reference TRBV5-5 and TRBJ2-3): DAGVTQSPTHLIKTRGQQVTLRCSPISGHKSVSWYQQVLGQGPQFIFQYYEKEERGRGNFPDRFSARQFPNYSSELNVNALLLGDSALYLCASSTFGGTDTQYFGPGTRLTVL.

This CDR3 reads CASSHGVENSPLHF. The CDR3, as DNA: TGCGCCAGCAGCCATGGAGTAGAGAATTCACCCCTCCACTTT. The chain couples TRBV4-1 to TRBJ1-6; the D is unclear. Looked up from germline, CDR1 is MGHRA and CDR2 is YSYEKL. The CDR3 has 14 residues. The V and J ends lost 3 bases and 7 bases respectively, with 10 bases between them.

V is TRBV20-1 and J is TRBJ2-3; D ambiguous. The CDR3 contains 14 residues. Per germline, CDR1 DFQATT and CDR2 SNEGSKA (reference sequence). V was clipped by 3 bases and J by 2 bases, with 12 bases between them. The CDR3 spells CSASDPASTDTQYF. Here the CDR3 DNA reads TGCAGTGCTAGCGATCCCGCCTCCACAGATACGCAGTATTTT.

V is TRBV12-3 or TRBV12-4 and J is TRBJ1-1; D is possibly TRBD1 (6 bases). This CDR3 spans 13 amino acids. Trimming cost V 5 bases and J 4 bases, with 11 bases left between them. The CDR3 is CASSTGLSTEAFF. The CDR3 bases are TGTGCCAGCAGTACAGGGTTGAGCACTGAAGCTTTCTTT.